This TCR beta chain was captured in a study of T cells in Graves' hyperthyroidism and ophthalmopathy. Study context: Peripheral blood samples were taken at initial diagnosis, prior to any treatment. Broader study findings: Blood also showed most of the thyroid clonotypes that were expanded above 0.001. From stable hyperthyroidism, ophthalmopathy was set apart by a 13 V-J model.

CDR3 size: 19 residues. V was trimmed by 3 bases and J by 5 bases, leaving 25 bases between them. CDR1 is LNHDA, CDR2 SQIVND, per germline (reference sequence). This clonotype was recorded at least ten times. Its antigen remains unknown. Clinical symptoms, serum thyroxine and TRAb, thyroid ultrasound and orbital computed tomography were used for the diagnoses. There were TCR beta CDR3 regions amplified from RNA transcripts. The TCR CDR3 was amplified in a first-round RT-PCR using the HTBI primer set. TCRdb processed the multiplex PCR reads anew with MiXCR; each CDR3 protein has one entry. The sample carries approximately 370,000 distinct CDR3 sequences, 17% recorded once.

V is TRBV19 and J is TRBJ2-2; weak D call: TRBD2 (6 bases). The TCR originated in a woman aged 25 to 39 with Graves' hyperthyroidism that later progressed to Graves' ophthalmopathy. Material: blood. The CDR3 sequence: CASSIIVYSGHETTGELFF. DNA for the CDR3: TGTGCCAGTAGTATCATAGTTTATAGCGGACACGAGACGACCGGGGAGCTGTTTTTT.